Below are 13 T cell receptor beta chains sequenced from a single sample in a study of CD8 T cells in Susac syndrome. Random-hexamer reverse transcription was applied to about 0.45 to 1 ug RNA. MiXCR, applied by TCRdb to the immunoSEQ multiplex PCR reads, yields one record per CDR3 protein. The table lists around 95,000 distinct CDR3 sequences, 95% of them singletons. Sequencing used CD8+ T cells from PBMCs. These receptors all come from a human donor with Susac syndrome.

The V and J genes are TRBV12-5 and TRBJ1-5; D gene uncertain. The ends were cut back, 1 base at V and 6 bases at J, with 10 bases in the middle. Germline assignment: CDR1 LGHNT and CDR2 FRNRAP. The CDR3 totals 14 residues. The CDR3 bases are TGTGCTAGTGGTTTGGGAGGGTGGAGTCAGCCCCAGCATTTT. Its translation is CASGLGGWSQPQHF.

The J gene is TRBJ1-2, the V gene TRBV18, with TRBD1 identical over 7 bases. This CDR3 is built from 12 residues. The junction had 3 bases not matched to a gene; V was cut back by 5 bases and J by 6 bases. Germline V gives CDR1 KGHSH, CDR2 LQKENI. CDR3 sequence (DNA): TGTGCCAGCTCAAAGGACAGGAATGGCTACACCTTC. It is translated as CASSKDRNGYTF.

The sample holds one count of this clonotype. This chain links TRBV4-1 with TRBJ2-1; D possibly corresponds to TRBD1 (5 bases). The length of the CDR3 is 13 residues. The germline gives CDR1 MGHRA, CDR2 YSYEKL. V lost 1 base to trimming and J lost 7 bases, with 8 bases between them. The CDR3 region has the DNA TGCGCCAGCAGCCAAGGCAGGGCGAATGAGCAGTTCTTC. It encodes CASSQGRANEQFF.

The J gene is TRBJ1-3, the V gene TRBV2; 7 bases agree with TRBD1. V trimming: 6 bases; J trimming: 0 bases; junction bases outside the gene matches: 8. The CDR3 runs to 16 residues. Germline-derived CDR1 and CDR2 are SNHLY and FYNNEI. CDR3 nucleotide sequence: TGTGCCAGCAGAGCGAGACAGGGTAACTCTGGAAACACCATATATTTT. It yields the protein CASRARQGNSGNTIYF.

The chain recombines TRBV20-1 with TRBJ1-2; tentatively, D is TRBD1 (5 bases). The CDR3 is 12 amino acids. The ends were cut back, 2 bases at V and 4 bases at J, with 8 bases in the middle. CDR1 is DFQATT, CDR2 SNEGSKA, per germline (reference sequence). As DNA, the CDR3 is TGCAGTGCTAGACGGGGGATCTATGGCTACACCTTC. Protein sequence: CSARRGIYGYTF.

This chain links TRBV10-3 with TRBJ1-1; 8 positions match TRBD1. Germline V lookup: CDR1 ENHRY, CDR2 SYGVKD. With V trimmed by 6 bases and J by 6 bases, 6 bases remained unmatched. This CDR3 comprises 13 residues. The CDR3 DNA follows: TGTGCCATCAGCGGACAGGGCTTGCCTGAAGCTTTCTTT. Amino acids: CAISGQGLPEAFF.

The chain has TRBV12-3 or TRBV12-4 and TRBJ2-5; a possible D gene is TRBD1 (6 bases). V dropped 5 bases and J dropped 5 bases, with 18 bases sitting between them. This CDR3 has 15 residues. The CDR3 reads CASSPAAGAWETQYF. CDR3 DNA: TGTGCCAGCAGTCCCGCCGCAGGGGCTTGGGAGACCCAGTACTTC.

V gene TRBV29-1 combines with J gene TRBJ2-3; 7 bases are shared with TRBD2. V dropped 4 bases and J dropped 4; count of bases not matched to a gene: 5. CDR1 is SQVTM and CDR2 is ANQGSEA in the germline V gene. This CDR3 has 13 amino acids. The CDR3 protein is CSVGGEGSDTQYF. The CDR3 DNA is TGCAGCGTTGGGGGGGAGGGCTCAGATACGCAGTATTTT.

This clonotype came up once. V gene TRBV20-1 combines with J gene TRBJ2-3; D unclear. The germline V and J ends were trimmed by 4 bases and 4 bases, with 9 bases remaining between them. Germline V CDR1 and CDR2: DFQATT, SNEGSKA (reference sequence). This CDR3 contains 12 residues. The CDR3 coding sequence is TGCAGTGCTAACGAGTACGCAGATACGCAGTATTTT. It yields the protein CSANEYADTQYF.

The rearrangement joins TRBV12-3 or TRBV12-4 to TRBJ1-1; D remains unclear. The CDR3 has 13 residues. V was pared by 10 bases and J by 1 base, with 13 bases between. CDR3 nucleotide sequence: TGTGCCACCCAAGCCAGCGAGAACACTGAAGCTTTCTTT. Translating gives CATQASENTEAFF.

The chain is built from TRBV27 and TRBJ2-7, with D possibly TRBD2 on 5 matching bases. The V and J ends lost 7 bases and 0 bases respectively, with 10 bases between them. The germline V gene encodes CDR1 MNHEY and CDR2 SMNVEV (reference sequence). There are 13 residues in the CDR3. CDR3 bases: TGTGCCAGCAAAACTAGTAGCTCCTACGAGCAGTACTTC. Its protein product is CASKTSSSYEQYF.

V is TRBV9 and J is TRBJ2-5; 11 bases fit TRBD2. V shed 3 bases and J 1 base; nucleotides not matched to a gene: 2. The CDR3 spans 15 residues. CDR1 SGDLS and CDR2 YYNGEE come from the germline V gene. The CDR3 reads CASSASGGTQETQYF. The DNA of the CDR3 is TGTGCCAGCAGCGCTAGCGGGGGGACCCAAGAGACCCAGTACTTC. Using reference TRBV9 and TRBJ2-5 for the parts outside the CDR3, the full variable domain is DSGVTQTPKHLITATGQRVTLRCSPRSGDLSVYWYQQSLDQGLQFLIQYYNGEERAKGNILERFSAQQFPDLHSELNLSSLELGDSALYFCASSASGGTQETQYFGPGTRLLVL.

The CDR3 loop is CSVEARTSSETQYF. In DNA form, the CDR3 reads TGCAGCGTTGAAGCCCGGACTAGCTCGGAGACCCAGTACTTC. The chain combines TRBV29-1 with TRBJ2-5; TRBD2 aligns across 8 bases. The CDR3 consists of 14 residues. Germline V CDR1 and CDR2: SQVTM, ANQGSEA. V lost 1 base and J lost 5; bases outside the gene matches: 6.